This TCR beta chain derives from a study of T cell clonotyping in hematopoietic cell transplantation. Study-level information: Recipients' pretransplant samples followed cytoreduction. General study points: After transplant, recipient diversity fell while pathologically expanded clonotypes grew through day 180.

Generated by immunoSEQ multiplex PCR, the TCRdb table keeps only in-frame clones and is missing some. The sample yields about 29,000 clones, around three quarters seen once. As for time point: recipient sample about 28 days before transplant, after cytoreduction. Comment on this clone: The target antigen is unknown.

J lost 2 bases, V lost 3 bases, and 5 bases had no gene match. The length of the CDR3 is 15 residues. Germline values: CDR1 SGHDT, CDR2 YYEEEE. This clonotype originated in a woman aged 25 to 39 with chronic myeloid leukemia. Some clones in this sample may be carry-over from other donors' samples. The gene calls are TRBV5-6 and TRBJ2-7; 10 nucleotides align to TRBD1. The source material was peripheral blood mononuclear cells, sampled before stem cell transplant. The DNA of the CDR3 is TGTGCCAGCAGCTCCGGGACAGGGGATCCCTACGAGCAGTACTTC. This encodes CASSSGTGDPYEQYF.